These 16 T cell receptor beta chains were all obtained from the same sample, sequenced in a study of T cells after posttransplantation cyclophosphamide. The protocol was immunoSEQ multiplex PCR, while the TCRdb copy is restricted to in-frame clones and leaves out a portion. Of roughly 18,000 clones in the sample, less than 85% were seen once. The sequenced material came from memory CD4+ T cells sorted from blood. The origin of the receptors is a man aged 30 to 39 in good health and a related stem cell transplant donor.

The chain carries TRBV10-3 and TRBJ2-3; TRBD1 matches 9 bases. Germline CDR1 reads ENHRY; CDR2 reads SYGVKD. This CDR3 contains 13 residues. The V and J ends lost 10 bases and 4 bases, in that order; junction bases with no gene match: 6. The CDR3 DNA follows: TGTGCCAGTACGAGACAGGGGGCAGATACGCAGTATTTT. It encodes CASTRQGADTQYF.

This sequence joins TRBV13 and TRBJ2-5, with 10 bases lining up with TRBD2. With 0 bases clipped from V and 4 bases from J, the junction kept 5 bases outside the gene matches. Germline V gene sequence: CDR1 PRHDT, CDR2 FYEKMQ (reference sequence). The CDR3 has 16 residues. This CDR3 is CASSLGLAGVTETQYF. CDR3 nucleotide sequence: TGTGCCAGCAGCTTAGGTCTAGCGGGGGTAACAGAGACCCAGTACTTC.

V is TRBV5-6 and J is TRBJ1-4, with 8 bases aligning to TRBD1. V trimming: 1 base; J trimming: 7 bases; junction bases outside the gene matches: 6. Germline V gene lookup returns CDR1 SGHDT and CDR2 YYEEEE. The CDR3 contains 15 residues. The CDR3 loop is CASSLYQGAREKLFF. CDR3 nucleotide sequence: TGTGCCAGCAGCTTGTACCAGGGGGCGCGTGAAAAACTGTTTTTT.

This clone has only a few counts. The chain recombines TRBV7-9 with TRBJ1-1; D is unclear. The CDR3 totals 11 residues. The germline CDR1 and CDR2 sequences are SEHNR and FQNEAQ (reference sequence). V lost 3 bases, J lost 4 bases, and 3 bases lay in between. The CDR3 nucleotides are TGTGCCAGCAGCTTGAGCACTGAAGCTTTCTTT. Translating gives CASSLSTEAFF.

The chain has TRBV18 and TRBJ2-3; weak D call: TRBD2 (6 bases). The length of the CDR3 is 12 residues. V lost 3 bases and J 5 bases, leaving 6 bases between the germline ends. Germline CDR1 reads KGHSH; CDR2 reads LQKENI. The CDR3 DNA follows: TGTGCCAGCTCACCTAGCGGAGATACGCAGTATTTT. Translated, it gives CASSPSGDTQYF.

This chain uses TRBV6-5 with TRBJ1-6; the D gene is possibly TRBD1 (5 bases). Germline values: CDR1 MNHEY, CDR2 SVGAGI. The V and J ends lost 4 bases and 6 bases respectively, with 7 bases between them. The CDR3 is made up of 13 amino acids. The CDR3 DNA reads as TGTGCCAGCAGTTCCGGGGGTAATTCACCCCTCCACTTT. Encoded protein: CASSSGGNSPLHF.

The chain links TRBV4-2 to TRBJ1-4; D remains unclear. The V and J ends lost 0 bases and 8 bases respectively, with 13 bases between them. The CDR3 is made up of 15 amino acids. Germline CDR1 reads LGHNA; CDR2 reads YNFKEQ. The CDR3 bases are TGTGCCAGCAGCCAAGAAAGGTCCGGGAAGGAAAAACTGTTTTTT. It yields the protein CASSQERSGKEKLFF.

This sequence joins TRBV5-6 and TRBJ1-2; 8 nucleotides match TRBD1. V was pared by 3 bases and J by 8 bases, with 15 bases of the junction left unmatched. Germline V gene data show CDR1 as SGHDT and CDR2 as YYEEEE. The CDR3 length is 16 residues. Written as DNA, the CDR3 is TGTGCCAGCAGCTGGAGACAGGGGAGCTTAGTCCGGGGCTACACCTTC. Encoded protein: CASSWRQGSLVRGYTF.

The chain employs TRBV7-8 and TRBJ2-2; D gene ambiguous. V gave up 0 bases and J gave up 5 bases, with 13 bases separating them. There are 16 residues in the CDR3. Germline V lookup: CDR1 SGHVS, CDR2 FQNEAQ. CDR3 sequence (DNA): TGTGCCAGCAGCTTAGCTATTACAGTACGAACCGGGGAGCTGTTTTTT. This codes for CASSLAITVRTGELFF.

In its sample, this clone was seen a few times. The chain couples TRBV28 to TRBJ1-2; D remains unclear. V lost 6 bases, J lost 9 bases, and 8 bases lay in between. The germline V gene encodes CDR1 MDHEN and CDR2 SYDVKM. The CDR3 is 10 amino acids. Written as DNA, the CDR3 is TGTGCCAGCAGCGGGAGTCGCTACACCTTC. Encoded protein: CASSGSRYTF.

CDR3 amino acids: CASSYSYGYTF. Written as DNA, the CDR3 is TGTGCCAGTAGTTACAGTTATGGCTACACCTTC. This rearrangement joins TRBV19 to TRBJ1-2; unclear D gene. Germline lookup yields CDR1 LNHDA and CDR2 SQIVND (reference sequence). Trimming took off 5 bases at V and 5 bases at J, with 6 bases between the two ends. CDR3 length: 11 amino acids.

This sequence joins TRBV5-1 and TRBJ2-1, with 12 bases lining up with TRBD2. This CDR3 comprises 15 residues. V lost 5 bases to trimming and J lost 7 bases; unmatched junction nucleotides: 7. CDR1 is SGHRS, CDR2 YFSETQ, per germline. In DNA form, the CDR3 reads TGCGCCAGCAGGTCTAGCGGGGGGGAGGAGAATGAGCAGTTCTTC. Amino acids: CASRSSGGEENEQFF.

V is TRBV6-1 and J is TRBJ1-5, with a possible D match to TRBD1 (5 bases). The CDR3 has 14 residues. The V end was cut by 4 bases, the J end by 2 bases, with 9 bases between. Germline assignment: CDR1 MNHNS and CDR2 SASEGT. CDR3 coding DNA: TGTGCCAGCAGTGTGGGGCAGGGCAATCAGCCCCAGCATTTT. This translates into CASSVGQGNQPQHF.

This clone has a single count. The chain is built from TRBV15 and TRBJ1-2, with 7 nucleotides matching TRBD1. Per the germline V gene, CDR1 is LNHNV and CDR2 is YYDKDF (reference sequence). Trimming cost V 5 bases and J 6 bases; bases outside gene matches: 12. The CDR3 runs to 15 residues. CDR3 sequence reads: CATSAEMLQGHGYTF. Written as DNA, the CDR3 is TGTGCCACCAGCGCAGAGATGTTACAGGGGCATGGCTACACCTTC.

The V and J genes are TRBV6-5 and TRBJ2-1, with a possible D match to TRBD2 (5 bases). This CDR3 comprises 15 residues. The V and J ends lost 2 bases and 4 bases respectively, with 12 bases between them. Looked up from germline, CDR1 is MNHEY and CDR2 is SVGAGI. DNA for the CDR3: TGTGCCAGCAGTTACCCGCCCAGCGGTTACAATGAGCAGTTCTTC. Its protein product is CASSYPPSGYNEQFF.

The V and J genes are TRBV6-5 and TRBJ1-6; 7 nucleotides line up with TRBD1. Germline V gene data show CDR1 as MNHEY and CDR2 as SVGAGI. CDR3 length: 14 amino acids. The V segment lost 6 bases and the J segment 8 bases; nucleotides outside the gene matches: 7. This CDR3 is CASSLYGTDSPLHF. The CDR3 coding sequence is TGTGCCAGCAGCTTATACGGGACAGATTCACCCCTCCACTTT.